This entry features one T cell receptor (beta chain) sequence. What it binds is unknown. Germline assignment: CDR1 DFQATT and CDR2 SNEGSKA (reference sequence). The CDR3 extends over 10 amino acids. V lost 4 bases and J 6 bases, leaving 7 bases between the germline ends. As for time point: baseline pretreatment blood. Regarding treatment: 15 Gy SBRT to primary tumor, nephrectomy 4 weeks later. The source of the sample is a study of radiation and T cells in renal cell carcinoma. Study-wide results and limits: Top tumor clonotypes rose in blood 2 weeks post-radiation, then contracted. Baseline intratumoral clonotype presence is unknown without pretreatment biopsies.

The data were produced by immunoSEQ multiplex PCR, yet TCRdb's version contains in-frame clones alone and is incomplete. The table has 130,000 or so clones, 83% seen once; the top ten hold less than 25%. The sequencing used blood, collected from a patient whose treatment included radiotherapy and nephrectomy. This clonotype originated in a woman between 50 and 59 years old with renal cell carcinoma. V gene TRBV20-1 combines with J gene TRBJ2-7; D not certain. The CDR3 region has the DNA TGCAGTGCTACCCGACTCGAGCAGTACTTC. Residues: CSATRLEQYF.